This T cell receptor beta chain was sequenced during a study of cytomegalovirus exposure and HLA in healthy donors. Study-wide findings and caveats: Earlier analysis looked at TCR beta V segments, and most were productive about 90% or about 30% of the time.

In the case of this clone: Its antigen is unknown.

PCR was performed using 60 Vbeta and 13 Jbeta primers. Using immunoSEQ multiplex PCR, the repertoire was profiled, and TCRdb retains in-frame clones only, with some absent. Of roughly 120,000 clones listed, 76% are singletons. V dropped 1 base and J dropped 3 bases, with 7 bases sitting between them. Germline V gives CDR1 SNHLY, CDR2 FYNNEI. The CDR3 has 14 amino acids. The receptor comes from a man aged 50-60 years in good health and CMV-seronegative. Sequencing used PBMCs. This chain links TRBV2 with TRBJ1-5; maybe TRBD1 (5 bases). The CDR3 region is CASSEDRTNQPQHF. The CDR3 region has the DNA TGTGCCAGCAGTGAAGACAGGACCAATCAGCCCCAGCATTTT.